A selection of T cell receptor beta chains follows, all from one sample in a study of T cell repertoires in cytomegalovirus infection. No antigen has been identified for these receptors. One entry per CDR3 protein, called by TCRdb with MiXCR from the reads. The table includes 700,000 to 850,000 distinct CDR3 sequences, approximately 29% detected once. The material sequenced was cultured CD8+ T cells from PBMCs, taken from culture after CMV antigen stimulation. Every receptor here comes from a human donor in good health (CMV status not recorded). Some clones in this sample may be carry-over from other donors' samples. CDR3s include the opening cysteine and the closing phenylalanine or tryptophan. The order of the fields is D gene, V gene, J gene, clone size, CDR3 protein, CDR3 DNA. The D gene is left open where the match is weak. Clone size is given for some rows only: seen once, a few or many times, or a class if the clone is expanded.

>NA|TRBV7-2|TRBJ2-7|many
CASSFDSSPYEQYF
TGTGCCAGCAGCTTCGACTCCAGCCCCTACGAGCAGTACTTC
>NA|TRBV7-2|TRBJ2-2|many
CASSLAGGLGIGELFF
TGTGCCAGCAGCTTAGCGGGTGGTCTAGGTATCGGGGAGCTGTTTTTT
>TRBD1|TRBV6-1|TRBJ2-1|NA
CASSELGQGAWNEQFF
TGTGCCAGCAGTGAATTAGGACAGGGGGCTTGGAATGAGCAGTTCTTC
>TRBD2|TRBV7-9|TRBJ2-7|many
CASSLAPGLAGDYEQYF
TGTGCCAGCAGCTTAGCACCAGGACTAGCGGGAGACTACGAGCAGTACTTC
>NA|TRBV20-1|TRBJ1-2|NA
CSALGRRRVDGYTF
TGCAGTGCTCTGGGACGGCGAAGGGTGGATGGCTACACCTTC
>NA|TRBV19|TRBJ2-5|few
CATADTGVLQETQYF
TGTGCCACCGCTGATACAGGCGTACTCCAAGAGACCCAGTACTTC
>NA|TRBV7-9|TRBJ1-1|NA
CASSLTDTNTEAFF
TGTGCCAGCAGCTTGACGGATACGAACACTGAAGCTTTCTTT
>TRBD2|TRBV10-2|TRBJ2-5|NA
CASKGLAGWETQYF
TGCGCCAGTAAGGGACTAGCGGGGTGGGAGACCCAGTACTTC
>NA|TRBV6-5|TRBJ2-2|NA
CASRSSGSITGELFF
TGTGCCAGCAGAAGTTCGGGGTCTATCACCGGGGAGCTGTTTTTT
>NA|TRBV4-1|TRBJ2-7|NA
CASSRGDLPHEQYF
TGCGCCAGCAGCCGAGGGGATCTTCCCCACGAGCAGTACTTC
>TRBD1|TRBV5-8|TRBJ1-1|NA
CASSLGDSMNTEAFF
TGTGCCAGCAGCTTGGGGGACAGCATGAACACTGAAGCTTTCTTT
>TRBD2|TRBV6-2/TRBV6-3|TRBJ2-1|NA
CASSLLKAGTYNEQFF
TGTGCCAGCAGCCTCCTTAAAGCGGGGACCTACAATGAGCAGTTCTTC
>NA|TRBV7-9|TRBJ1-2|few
CASSLKRDEAAYGYTF
TGTGCCAGCAGCTTAAAGAGGGACGAAGCGGCCTATGGCTACACCTTC
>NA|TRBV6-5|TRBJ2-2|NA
CASTGSTGELFF
TGTGCCAGTACAGGGTCCACCGGGGAGCTGTTTTTT
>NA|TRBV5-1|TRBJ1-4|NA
CASSLESVQVISTNEKLFF
TGCGCCAGCAGCTTGGAGTCGGTGCAGGTTATTTCAACTAATGAAAAACTGTTTTTT
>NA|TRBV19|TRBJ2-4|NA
CASSIAHQVAKNIQYF
TGTGCCAGTAGTATAGCCCACCAAGTAGCCAAAAACATTCAGTACTTC
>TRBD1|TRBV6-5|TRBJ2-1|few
CASSYGTGSYNEQFF
TGTGCCAGCAGTTATGGGACAGGGTCTTACAATGAGCAGTTCTTC
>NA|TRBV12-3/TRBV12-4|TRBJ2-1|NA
CASSSGRDEQFF
TGTGCCAGCAGTTCCGGACGGGATGAGCAGTTCTTC
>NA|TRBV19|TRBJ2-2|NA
CASSISAVVPGELFF
TGTGCCAGTAGTATTTCAGCGGTGGTACCCGGGGAGCTGTTTTTT
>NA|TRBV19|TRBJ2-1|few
CASSIGINEQFF
TGTGCCAGTAGTATTGGGATCAATGAGCAGTTCTTC
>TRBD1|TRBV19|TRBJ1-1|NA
CASSIGRQGANTEAFF
TGTGCCAGTAGTATAGGCCGACAGGGCGCAAACACTGAAGCTTTCTTT
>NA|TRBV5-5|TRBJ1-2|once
CASSLGAGYNYGYTF
TGTGCCAGCAGCTTGGGCGCAGGGTATAACTATGGCTACACCTTC
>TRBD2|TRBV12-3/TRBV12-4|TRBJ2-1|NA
CASLRSGVSYNEQFF
TGTGCCAGCTTAAGGAGCGGGGTTTCCTACAATGAGCAGTTCTTC
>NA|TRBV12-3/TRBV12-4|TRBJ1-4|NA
CASRGPINEKLFF
TGTGCCAGCAGGGGACCGATTAATGAAAAACTGTTTTTT
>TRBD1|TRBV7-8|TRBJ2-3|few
CASSLALGTDPDTDTQYF
TGTGCCAGCAGCTTAGCACTAGGGACAGATCCCGACACAGATACGCAGTATTTT
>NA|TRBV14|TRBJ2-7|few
CASSQDFYEQYF
TGTGCCAGCAGCCAAGACTTCTACGAGCAGTACTTC
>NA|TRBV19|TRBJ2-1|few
CASSIVPSPYNEQFF
TGTGCCAGTAGTATTGTGCCATCCCCCTACAATGAGCAGTTCTTC
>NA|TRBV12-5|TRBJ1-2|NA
CASGLVGFYGYTF
TGTGCTAGTGGTTTGGTGGGTTTCTATGGCTACACCTTC
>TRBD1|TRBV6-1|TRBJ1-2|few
CASRTTGDYGYTF
TGTGCCAGCAGGACGACAGGGGACTATGGCTACACCTTC
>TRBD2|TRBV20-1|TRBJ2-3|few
CSAWGLAGNTDTQYF
TGCAGTGCCTGGGGACTAGCGGGAAACACAGATACGCAGTATTTT
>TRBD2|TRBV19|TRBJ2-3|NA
CASSIAGVREDTQYF
TGTGCCAGTAGTATCGCGGGGGTCAGGGAGGATACGCAGTATTTT
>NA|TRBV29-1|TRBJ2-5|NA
CSAPGRRGGETQYF
TGCAGCGCCCCGGGCCGAAGAGGCGGGGAGACCCAGTACTTC
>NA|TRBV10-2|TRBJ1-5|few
CASSEGIGNQPQHF
TGCGCCAGCAGTGAAGGGATCGGCAATCAGCCCCAGCATTTT
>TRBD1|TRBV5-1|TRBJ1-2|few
CASSTDRVYDGYTF
TGCGCCAGCAGCACGGACAGGGTTTATGATGGCTACACCTTC
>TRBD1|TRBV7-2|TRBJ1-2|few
CASSLATGDDCTF
TGTGCCAGCAGCTTAGCGACAGGGGATGACTGCACCTTC
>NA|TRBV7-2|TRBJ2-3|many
CASSPQAGYTDTQYF
TGTGCCAGCAGCCCACAAGCGGGTTACACAGATACGCAGTATTTT
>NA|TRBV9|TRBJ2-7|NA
CASSGTDSPPYEQYF
TGTGCCAGCAGCGGGACGGACAGCCCACCCTACGAGCAGTACTTC
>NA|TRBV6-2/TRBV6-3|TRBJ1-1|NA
CASSYPETEAFF
TGTGCCAGCAGTTACCCGGAAACTGAAGCTTTCTTT
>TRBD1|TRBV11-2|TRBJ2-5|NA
CASSVDRGVGETQYF
TGTGCCAGCAGCGTAGACAGGGGGGTCGGGGAGACCCAGTACTTC
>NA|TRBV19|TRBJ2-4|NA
CASSTLRAARGNIQYF
TGTGCCAGTAGTACCCTTCGGGCTGCTAGGGGGAACATTCAGTACTTC
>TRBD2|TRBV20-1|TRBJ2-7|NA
CSARDPSGEPYEQYF
TGCAGTGCTAGAGATCCTAGCGGGGAACCCTACGAGCAGTACTTC
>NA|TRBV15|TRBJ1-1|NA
CATSYSRSRGTEAFF
TGTGCCACCAGCTACTCGAGGTCGAGGGGCACTGAAGCTTTCTTT
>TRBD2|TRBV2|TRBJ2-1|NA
CASSRGLAGPNEQFF
TGTGCCAGCAGTCGAGGACTAGCGGGCCCTAATGAGCAGTTCTTC
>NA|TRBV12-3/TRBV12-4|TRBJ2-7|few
CASSFGGVEQYF
TGTGCCAGCAGTTTTGGAGGCGTCGAGCAGTACTTC
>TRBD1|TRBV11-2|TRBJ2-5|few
CASSRSTGKGETQYF
TGTGCCAGCAGCCGCTCGACAGGGAAGGGAGAGACCCAGTACTTC
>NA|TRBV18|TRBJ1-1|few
CASASIQVPNTEAFF
TGTGCCAGCGCTTCCATACAGGTGCCTAACACTGAAGCTTTCTTT
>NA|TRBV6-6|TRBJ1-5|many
CASSYSGGGQPQHF
TGTGCCAGCAGTTACTCAGGCGGCGGCCAGCCCCAGCATTTT
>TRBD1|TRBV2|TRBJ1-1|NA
CASTYRGEGTEAFF
TGTGCCAGCACCTACAGGGGGGAAGGGACTGAAGCTTTCTTT
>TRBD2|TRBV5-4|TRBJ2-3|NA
CASSSGLAGGWGTDTQYF
TGTGCCAGCAGCTCAGGACTAGCGGGGGGATGGGGGACAGATACGCAGTATTTT
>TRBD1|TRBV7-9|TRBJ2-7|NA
CASSRQGATYEQYF
TGTGCCAGCAGTAGACAGGGGGCGACCTACGAGCAGTACTTC
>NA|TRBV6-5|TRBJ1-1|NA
CASRFEGTEAFF
TGTGCCAGCAGATTTGAGGGAACTGAAGCTTTCTTT
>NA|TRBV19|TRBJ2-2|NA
CASSILSGTGELFF
TGTGCCAGTAGTATTTTATCAGGGACCGGGGAGCTGTTTTTT